This entry concerns a single TCR beta chain. What it recognizes is unknown. One end of the junction varies from germline; a read error may be responsible. Total RNA (approximately 450 ng) served as template for TCR beta cDNA synthesis primed by a constant-region primer. Slightly modified ARM-PCR served as the procedure for the TCR beta libraries. These libraries came from three rounds of nested multiplex PCR. TRBV1-TRBV30 forward primers paired with a C-beta reverse primer were used in the first two PCR rounds, which ran approximately 11 cycles each. Using its own MiXCR run on the multiplex PCR reads, TCRdb lists one record per CDR3 protein. The table shows about 92,000 distinct CDR3 sequences, with about 70% occurring only once. Per germline, CDR1 MGHRA and CDR2 YSYEKL. The CDR3 is made up of 15 amino acids. Total RNA and DNA came together from about 21-30 mg of bulk tissue without cell sorting. Those sampled were patients whose primary liver carcinoma was treated by surgical resection. At sampling, these chronic HBV carriers had received no treatment.

The source of the sample is a study of tumor-infiltrating lymphocytes in primary liver carcinoma. Findings and limits, study-wide: The study found tumor-adjacent and tumor-blood pairs overlapped less than tumor region pairs. Tumor specimens were characterized by a significantly higher top-250-clone fraction than blood (p = 0.039).

What was sequenced was tumor-adjacent normal liver tissue. This TCR was recovered from a man aged 35 to 55 with primary liver carcinoma and hepatitis B virus infection. The chain combines TRBV4-1 with TRBJ1-5; weak D call: TRBD1 (5 bases). CDR3 sequence reads: CSSSQDIAGWQPQHF. The CDR3, as DNA: TGCAGCAGCAGCCAAGATATCGCAGGGTGGCAGCCCCAGCATTTC.